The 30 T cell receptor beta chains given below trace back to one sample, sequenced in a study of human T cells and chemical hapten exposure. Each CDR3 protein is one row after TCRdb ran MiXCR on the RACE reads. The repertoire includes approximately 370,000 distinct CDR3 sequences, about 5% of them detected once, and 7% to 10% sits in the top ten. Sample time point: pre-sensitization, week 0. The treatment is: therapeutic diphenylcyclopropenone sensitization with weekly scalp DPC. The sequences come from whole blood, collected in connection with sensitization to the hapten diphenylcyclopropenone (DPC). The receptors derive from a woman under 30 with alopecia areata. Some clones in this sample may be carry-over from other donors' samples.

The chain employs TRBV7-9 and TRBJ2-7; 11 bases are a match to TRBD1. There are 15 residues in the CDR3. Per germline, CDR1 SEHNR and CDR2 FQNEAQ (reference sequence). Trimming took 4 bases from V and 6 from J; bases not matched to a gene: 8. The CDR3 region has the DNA TGTGCCAGCAGCTCCCGGTGGACAGGGGGCGTCGAGCAGTACTTC. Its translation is CASSSRWTGGVEQYF. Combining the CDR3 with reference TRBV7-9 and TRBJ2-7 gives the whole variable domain DTGVSQNPRHKITKRGQNVTFRCDPISEHNRLYWYRQTLGQGPEFLTYFQNEAQLEKSRLLSDRFSAERPKGSFSTLEIQRTEQGDSAMYLCASSSRWTGGVEQYFGPGTRLTVT.

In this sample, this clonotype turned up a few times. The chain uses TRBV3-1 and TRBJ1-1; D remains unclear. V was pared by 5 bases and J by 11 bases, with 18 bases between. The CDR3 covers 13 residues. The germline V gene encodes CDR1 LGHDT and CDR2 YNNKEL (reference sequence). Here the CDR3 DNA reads TGTGCCAGCAGCTCAGTGCAGAGGGCGGAGGCTTTCTTT. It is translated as CASSSVQRAEAFF. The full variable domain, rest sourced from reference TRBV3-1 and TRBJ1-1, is DTAVSQTPKYLVTQMGNDKSIKCEQNLGHDTMYWYKQDSKKFLKIMFSYNNKELIINETVPNRFSPKSPDKAHLNLHINSLELGDSAVYFCASSSVQRAEAFFGQGTRLTVV.

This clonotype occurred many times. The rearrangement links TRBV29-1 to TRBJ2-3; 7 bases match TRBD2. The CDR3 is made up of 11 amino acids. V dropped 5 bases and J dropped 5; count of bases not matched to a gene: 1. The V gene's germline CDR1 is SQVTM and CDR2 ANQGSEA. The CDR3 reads CSVPGGDTQYF. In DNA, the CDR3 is TGCAGCGTTCCGGGGGGAGATACGCAGTATTTT.

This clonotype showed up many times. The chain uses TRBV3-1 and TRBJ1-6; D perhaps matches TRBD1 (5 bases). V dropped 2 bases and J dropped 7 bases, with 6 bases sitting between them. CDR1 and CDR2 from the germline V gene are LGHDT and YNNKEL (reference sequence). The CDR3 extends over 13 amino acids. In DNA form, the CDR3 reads TGTGCCAGCAGCCAATCAGGGAATTCACCCCTCCACTTT. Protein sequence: CASSQSGNSPLHF.

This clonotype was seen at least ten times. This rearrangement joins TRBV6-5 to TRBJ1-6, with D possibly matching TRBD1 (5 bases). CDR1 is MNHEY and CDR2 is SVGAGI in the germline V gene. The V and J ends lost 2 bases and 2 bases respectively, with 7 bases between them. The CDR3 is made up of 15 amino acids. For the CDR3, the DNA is TGTGCCAGCAGTTACAGGGGCACCTATAATTCACCCCTCCACTTT. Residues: CASSYRGTYNSPLHF.

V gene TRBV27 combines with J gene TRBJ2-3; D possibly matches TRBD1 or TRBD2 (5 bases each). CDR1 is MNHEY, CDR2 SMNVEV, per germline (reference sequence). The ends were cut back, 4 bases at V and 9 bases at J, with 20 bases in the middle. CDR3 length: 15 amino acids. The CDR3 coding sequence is TGTGCCAGCAGTTCCCCCGGACTGGGCTGGGGGACGCAGTATTTT. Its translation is CASSSPGLGWGTQYF.

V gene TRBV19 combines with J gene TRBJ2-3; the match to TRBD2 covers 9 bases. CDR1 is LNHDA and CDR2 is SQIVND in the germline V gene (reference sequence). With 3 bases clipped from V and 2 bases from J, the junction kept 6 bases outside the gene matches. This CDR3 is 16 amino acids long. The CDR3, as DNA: TGTGCCAGTAGTATCCTCAGGACTAGCGACACAGATACGCAGTATTTT. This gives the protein CASSILRTSDTDTQYF.

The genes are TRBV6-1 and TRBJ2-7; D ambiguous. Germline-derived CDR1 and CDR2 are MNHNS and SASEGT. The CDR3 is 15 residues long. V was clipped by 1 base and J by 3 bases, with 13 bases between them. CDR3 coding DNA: TGTGCCAGCAGTGAAGAATTATTCCCATTCTACGAGCAGTACTTC. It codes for CASSEELFPFYEQYF.

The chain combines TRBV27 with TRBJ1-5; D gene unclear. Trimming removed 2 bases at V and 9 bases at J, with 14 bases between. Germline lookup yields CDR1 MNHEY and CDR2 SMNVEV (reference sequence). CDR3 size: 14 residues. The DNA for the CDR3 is TGTGCCAGCAGTTTAGTGGCAGGCAGGCCGCCCCAGCATTTT. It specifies CASSLVAGRPPQHF.

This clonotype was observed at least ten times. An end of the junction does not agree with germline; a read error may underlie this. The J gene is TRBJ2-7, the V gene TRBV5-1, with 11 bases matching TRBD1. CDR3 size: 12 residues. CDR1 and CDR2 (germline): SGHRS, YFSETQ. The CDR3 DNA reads TGCGCCAGCAGCTTGACGGGGACAGGGGGGAGCTTC. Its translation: CASSLTGTGGSF.

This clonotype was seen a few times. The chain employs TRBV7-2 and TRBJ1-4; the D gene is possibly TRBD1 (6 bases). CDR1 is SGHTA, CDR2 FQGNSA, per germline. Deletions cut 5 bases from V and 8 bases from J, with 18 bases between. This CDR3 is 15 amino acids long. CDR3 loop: CASSPEGGLIEKLFF. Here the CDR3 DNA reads TGTGCCAGCAGCCCAGAGGGGGGGCTTATAGAAAAACTGTTTTTT.

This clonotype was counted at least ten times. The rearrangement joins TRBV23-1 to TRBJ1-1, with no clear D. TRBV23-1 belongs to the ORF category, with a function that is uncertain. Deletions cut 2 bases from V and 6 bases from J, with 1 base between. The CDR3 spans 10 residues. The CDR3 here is CASSQPEAFF. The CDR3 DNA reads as TGCGCCAGCAGTCAACCTGAAGCTTTCTTT.

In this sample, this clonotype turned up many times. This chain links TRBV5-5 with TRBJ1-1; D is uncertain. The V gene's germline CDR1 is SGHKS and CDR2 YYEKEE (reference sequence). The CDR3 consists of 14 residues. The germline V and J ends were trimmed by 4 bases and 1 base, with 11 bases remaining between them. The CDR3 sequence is CASSVTATNTEAFF. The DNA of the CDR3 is TGTGCCAGCAGCGTTACGGCGACGAACACTGAAGCTTTCTTT.

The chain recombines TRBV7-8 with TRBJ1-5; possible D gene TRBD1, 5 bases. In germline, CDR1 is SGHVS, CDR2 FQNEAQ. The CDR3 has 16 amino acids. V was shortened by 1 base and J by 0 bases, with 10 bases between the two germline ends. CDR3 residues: CASSLDGDYSNQPQHF. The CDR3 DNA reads TGTGCCAGCAGCTTAGACGGGGACTATAGCAATCAGCCCCAGCATTTT.

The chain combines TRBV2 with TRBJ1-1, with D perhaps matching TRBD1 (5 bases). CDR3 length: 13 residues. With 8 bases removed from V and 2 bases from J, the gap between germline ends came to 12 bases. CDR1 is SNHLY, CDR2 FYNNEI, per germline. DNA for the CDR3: TGTGCCAGCTCCGACAGTTATAACACTGAAGCTTTCTTT. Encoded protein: CASSDSYNTEAFF.

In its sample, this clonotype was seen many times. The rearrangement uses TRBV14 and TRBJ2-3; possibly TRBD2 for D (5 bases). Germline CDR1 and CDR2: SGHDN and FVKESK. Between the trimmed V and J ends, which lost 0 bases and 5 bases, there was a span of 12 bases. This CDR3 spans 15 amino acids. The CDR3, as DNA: TGTGCCAGCAGCCAAGACCTAGGAGGTGGAGATACGCAGTATTTT. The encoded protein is CASSQDLGGGDTQYF.

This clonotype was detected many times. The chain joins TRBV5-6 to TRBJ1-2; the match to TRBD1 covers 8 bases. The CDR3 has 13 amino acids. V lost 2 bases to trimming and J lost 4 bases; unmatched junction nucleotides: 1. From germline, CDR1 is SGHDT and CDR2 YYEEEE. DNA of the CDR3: TGTGCCAGCAGCTTCGGGACAGGCTATGGCTACACCTTC. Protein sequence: CASSFGTGYGYTF.

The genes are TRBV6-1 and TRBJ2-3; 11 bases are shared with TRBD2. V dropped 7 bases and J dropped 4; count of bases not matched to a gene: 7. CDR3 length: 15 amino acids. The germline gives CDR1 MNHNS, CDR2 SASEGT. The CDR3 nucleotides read TGTGCCAGCATTAGACTAGCGGGGTCTCCAGATACGCAGTATTTT. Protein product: CASIRLAGSPDTQYF.

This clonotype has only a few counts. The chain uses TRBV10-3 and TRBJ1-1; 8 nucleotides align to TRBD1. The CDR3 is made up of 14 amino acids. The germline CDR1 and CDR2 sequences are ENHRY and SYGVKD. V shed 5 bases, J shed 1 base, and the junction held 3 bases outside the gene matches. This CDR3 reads CAISTGQGNTEAFF. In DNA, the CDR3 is TGTGCCATCAGTACAGGACAGGGGAACACTGAAGCTTTCTTT.

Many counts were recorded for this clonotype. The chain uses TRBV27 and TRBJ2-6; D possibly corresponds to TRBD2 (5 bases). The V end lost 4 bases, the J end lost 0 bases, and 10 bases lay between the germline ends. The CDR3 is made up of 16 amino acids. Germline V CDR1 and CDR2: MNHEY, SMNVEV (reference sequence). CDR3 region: CASSYGESSGANVLTF. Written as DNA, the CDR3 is TGTGCCAGCAGTTATGGGGAGAGCTCTGGGGCCAACGTCCTGACTTTC.

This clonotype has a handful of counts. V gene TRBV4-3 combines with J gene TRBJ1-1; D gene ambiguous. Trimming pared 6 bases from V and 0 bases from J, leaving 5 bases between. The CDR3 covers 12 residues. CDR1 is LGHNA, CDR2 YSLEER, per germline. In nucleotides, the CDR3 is TGCGCCAGCAGGGATTTGAACACTGAAGCTTTCTTT. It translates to CASRDLNTEAFF.

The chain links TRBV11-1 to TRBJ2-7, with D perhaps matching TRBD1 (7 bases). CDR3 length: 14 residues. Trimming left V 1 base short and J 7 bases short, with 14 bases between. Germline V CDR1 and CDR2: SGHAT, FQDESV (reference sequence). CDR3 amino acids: CASSLEEGAHEQYF. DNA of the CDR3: TGTGCCAGCAGCTTAGAGGAGGGGGCGCATGAGCAGTACTTC.

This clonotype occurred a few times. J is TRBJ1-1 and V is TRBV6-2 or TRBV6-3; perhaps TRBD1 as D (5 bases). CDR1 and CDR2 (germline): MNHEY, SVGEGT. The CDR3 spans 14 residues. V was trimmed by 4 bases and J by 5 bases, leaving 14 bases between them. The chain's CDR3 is CASSFQGGETEAFF. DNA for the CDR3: TGTGCCAGCAGTTTTCAAGGAGGGGAGACTGAAGCTTTCTTT.

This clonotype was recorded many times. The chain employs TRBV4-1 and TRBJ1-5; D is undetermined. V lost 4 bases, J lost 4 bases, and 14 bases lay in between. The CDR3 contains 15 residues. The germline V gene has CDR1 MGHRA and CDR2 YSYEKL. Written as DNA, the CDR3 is TGCGCCAGCAGCCGAGGGCCAGGACTGAATCAGCCCCAGCATTTT. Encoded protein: CASSRGPGLNQPQHF.

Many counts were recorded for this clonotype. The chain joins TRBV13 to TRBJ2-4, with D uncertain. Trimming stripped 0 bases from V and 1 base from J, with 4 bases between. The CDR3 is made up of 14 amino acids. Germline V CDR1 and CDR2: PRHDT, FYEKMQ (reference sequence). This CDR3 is CASSLGRAKNIQYF. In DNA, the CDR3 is TGTGCCAGCAGCTTAGGCAGGGCCAAAAACATTCAGTACTTC. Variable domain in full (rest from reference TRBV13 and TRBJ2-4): AAGVIQSPRHLIKEKRETATLKCYPIPRHDTVYWYQQGPGQDPQFLISFYEKMQSDKGSIPDRFSAQQFSDYHSELNMSSLELGDSALYFCASSLGRAKNIQYFGAGTRLSVL.

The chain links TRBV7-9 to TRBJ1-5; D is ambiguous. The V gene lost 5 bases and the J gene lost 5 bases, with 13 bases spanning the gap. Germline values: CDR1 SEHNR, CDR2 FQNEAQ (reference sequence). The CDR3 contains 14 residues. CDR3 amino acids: CASSPAQSDQPQHF. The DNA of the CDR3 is TGTGCCAGCAGCCCCGCCCAAAGTGATCAGCCCCAGCATTTT.

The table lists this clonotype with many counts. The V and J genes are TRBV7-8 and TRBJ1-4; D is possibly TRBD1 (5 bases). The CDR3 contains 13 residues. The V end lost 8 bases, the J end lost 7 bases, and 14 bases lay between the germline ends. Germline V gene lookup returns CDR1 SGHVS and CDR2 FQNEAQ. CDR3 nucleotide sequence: TGTGCCAGCGCCGGAAAAAGGGGTGAAAAACTGTTTTTT. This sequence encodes CASAGKRGEKLFF.

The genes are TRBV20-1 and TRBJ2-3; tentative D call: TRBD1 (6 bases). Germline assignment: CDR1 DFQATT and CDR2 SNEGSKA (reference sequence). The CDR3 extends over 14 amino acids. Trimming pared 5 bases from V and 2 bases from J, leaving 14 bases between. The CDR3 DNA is TGCAGTGCTGTTGACAGGCTATACACAGATACGCAGTATTTT. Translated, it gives CSAVDRLYTDTQYF.

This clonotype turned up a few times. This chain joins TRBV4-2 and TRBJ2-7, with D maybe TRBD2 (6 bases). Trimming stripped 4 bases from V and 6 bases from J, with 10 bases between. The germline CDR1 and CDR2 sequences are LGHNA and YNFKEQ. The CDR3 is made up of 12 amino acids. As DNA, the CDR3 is TGTGCCAGCAGCCCTACGGGGGTCGAGCAGTACTTC. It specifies CASSPTGVEQYF.

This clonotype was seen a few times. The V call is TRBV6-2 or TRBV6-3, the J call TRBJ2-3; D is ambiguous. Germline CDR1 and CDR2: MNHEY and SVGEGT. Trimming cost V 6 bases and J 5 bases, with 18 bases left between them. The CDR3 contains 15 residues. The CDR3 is CASRPSGPPRDTQYF. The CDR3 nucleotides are TGTGCCAGCAGACCATCGGGCCCCCCCCGAGATACGCAGTATTTT.